The next 17 T cell receptor beta chains were all read from a single sample in a study of blood T cell repertoires in COVID-19. The table came from immunoSEQ multiplex PCR; TCRdb's copy has only in-frame clones and leaves some out. The sample has around 190,000 clones, around 84% seen once. Sequenced input: peripheral blood. The origin of the receptors is a human donor in a cohort sampled during active COVID-19.

This clone was seen a handful of times. The gene calls are TRBV30 and TRBJ1-2; no definite D call. Trimming removed 3 bases at V and 8 bases at J, with 7 bases between. This CDR3 region has 10 residues. CDR1 and CDR2 (germline): GTSNPN, SVGIG (reference sequence). The CDR3 sequence is CAWRDFGYTF. For the CDR3, the DNA is TGTGCCTGGAGGGACTTCGGCTACACCTTC.

The chain is built from TRBV24-1 and TRBJ1-1, with TRBD1 matching over 7 bases. The CDR3 extends over 13 amino acids. Germline lookup yields CDR1 KGHDR and CDR2 SFDVKD. V was clipped by 4 bases and J by 10 bases; unmatched bases: 8. The CDR3 spells CATSEQQGFGAFF. The CDR3 region has the DNA TGTGCCACCAGTGAGCAACAGGGGTTTGGAGCTTTCTTT.

CDR3 in DNA: TGCGCCAGCAGCTTGGTTCAGGGTACATACACCTACGAGCAGTACTTC. Translation: CASSLVQGTYTYEQYF. The chain employs TRBV5-1 and TRBJ2-7, with D perhaps matching TRBD1 (5 bases). The germline V and J ends were trimmed by 0 bases and 2 bases, with 15 bases remaining between them. The V gene's germline CDR1 is SGHRS and CDR2 YFSETQ. The CDR3 has 16 residues.

The chain uses TRBV5-1 and TRBJ1-4, with D perhaps TRBD1 (6 bases). This CDR3 region has 15 residues. With 4 bases removed from V and 8 bases from J, the gap between germline ends came to 18 bases. The germline CDR1 and CDR2 sequences are SGHRS and YFSETQ. The CDR3 region is CASSDKTGYPEKLFF. The CDR3 DNA reads as TGCGCCAGCAGCGACAAGACAGGCTATCCGGAAAAACTGTTTTTT.

The V call is TRBV5-1, the J call TRBJ2-2, with 7 bases identical to TRBD1. CDR3 size: 16 residues. Germline CDR1 and CDR2: SGHRS and YFSETQ. Trimming at V came to 5 bases and at J to 0 bases, leaving 7 bases not matched to a gene. CDR3 in amino acids: CASRPTTGTNTGELFF. In nucleotides, the CDR3 is TGCGCCAGCAGACCGACGACAGGGACGAACACCGGGGAGCTGTTTTTT.

The chain carries TRBV2 and TRBJ1-5; D may be TRBD1 (5 bases). Trimming shortened V by 8 bases and J by 2 bases, and 10 bases separated the two germline ends. The CDR3 is made up of 13 amino acids. The V gene's germline CDR1 is SNHLY and CDR2 FYNNEI. As DNA, the CDR3 is TGTGCCAGCCAGGAGACAGGCAATCAGCCCCAGCATTTT. Translation: CASQETGNQPQHF.

V and J are TRBV3-1 (or the pseudogene TRBV3-2) and TRBJ1-2, with TRBD1 identical over 9 bases. J gave up 8 bases and V 5 bases, and 9 bases lay outside the gene matches. Germline CDR1 LGHDT, CDR2 YNNKEL (reference sequence). This CDR3 is 14 amino acids long. CDR3 sequence reads: CASSTNTGGAGYTF. Here the CDR3 DNA reads TGTGCCAGCAGCACAAACACAGGGGGCGCGGGCTACACCTTC.

V usage is TRBV18 and J usage is TRBJ1-4, with a weak D call TRBD1 (5 bases). This CDR3 has 16 residues. Germline V CDR1 and CDR2: KGHSH, LQKENI. Trimming cost V 4 bases and J 3 bases, with 15 bases left between them. CDR3 region: CASSLTTGGANEKLFF. Here the CDR3 DNA reads TGTGCCAGCTCACTTACTACAGGTGGTGCTAATGAAAAACTGTTTTTT.

The rearrangement joins TRBV7-6 to TRBJ2-1; maybe TRBD2 (6 bases). The germline V gene has CDR1 SGHVS and CDR2 FNYEAQ. V was cut by 1 base and J by 3 bases, with 10 bases left in between. This CDR3 region has 15 residues. The CDR3 region has the DNA TGTGCCAGCAGCTTAGGGGCGGGACGCTACAATGAGCAGTTCTTC. Translation gives CASSLGAGRYNEQFF. Looking up the rest from reference TRBV7-6 and TRBJ2-1 gives the full variable domain: GAGVSQSPRYKVTKRGQDVALRCDPISGHVSLYWYRQALGQGPEFLTYFNYEAQQDKSGLPNDRFSAERPEGSISTLTIQRTEQRDSAMYRCASSLGAGRYNEQFFGPGTRLTVL.

The chain joins TRBV19 to TRBJ2-1; TRBD2 matches at 7 bases. Germline CDR1 LNHDA, CDR2 SQIVND (reference sequence). The ends lost 1 base at V and 3 bases at J; junction bases unmatched: 15. CDR3 length: 19 residues. The CDR3 protein is CASSIVRGGGASGYNEQFF. CDR3 nucleotides: TGTGCCAGTAGTATAGTTCGAGGAGGTGGGGCTAGCGGCTACAATGAGCAGTTCTTC.

This chain links TRBV28 with TRBJ2-3; TRBD1 matches 9 bases. Germline V CDR1 and CDR2: MDHEN, SYDVKM. The ends lost 6 bases at V and 8 bases at J; junction bases unmatched: 15. The length of the CDR3 is 16 residues. In DNA, the CDR3 is TGTGCCAGCAGACAACCACCGGACAGGGGCTTAGCTACGCAGTATTTT. It is translated as CASRQPPDRGLATQYF.

The chain carries TRBV24-1 and TRBJ2-1; TRBD1 matches at 12 bases. The ends lost 10 bases at V and 8 bases at J; junction bases unmatched: 5. The CDR3 contains 13 residues. CDR1 is KGHDR, CDR2 SFDVKD, per germline. CDR3 loop: CATAGTGGDEQFF. The CDR3 region has the DNA TGTGCCACAGCCGGGACAGGGGGCGATGAGCAGTTCTTC.

The chain carries TRBV3-1 (or the pseudogene TRBV3-2) and TRBJ1-6, with 8 bases identical to TRBD1. The ends lost 4 bases at V and 10 bases at J; junction bases unmatched: 6. The CDR3 length is 14 residues. Looked up from germline, CDR1 is LGHDT and CDR2 is YNNKEL (reference sequence). CDR3 DNA: TGTGCCAGCAGCCGAAAACAGGGGGAATCACCCCTCCACTTT. It is translated as CASSRKQGESPLHF.

V is TRBV9 and J is TRBJ2-1; possible D gene TRBD1, 5 bases. The ends were cut back, 0 bases at V and 3 bases at J, with 10 bases in the middle. Germline lookup yields CDR1 SGDLS and CDR2 YYNGEE. This CDR3 has 15 amino acids. CDR3: CASSVADRLYNEQFF. CDR3 nucleotides: TGTGCCAGCAGCGTAGCAGACAGACTCTACAATGAGCAGTTCTTC. Drawing the rest from reference TRBV9 and TRBJ2-1, the complete variable domain is DSGVTQTPKHLITATGQRVTLRCSPRSGDLSVYWYQQSLDQGLQFLIQYYNGEERAKGNILERFSAQQFPDLHSELNLSSLELGDSALYFCASSVADRLYNEQFFGPGTRLTVL.

Only a few counts were recorded for this clone. The chain has TRBV19 and TRBJ2-7; 7 bases line up with TRBD2. Looked up from germline, CDR1 is LNHDA and CDR2 is SQIVND (reference sequence). The CDR3 consists of 15 residues. Trimming cost V 3 bases and J 2 bases; bases outside gene matches: 7. The CDR3 bases are TGTGCCAGTAGTATCTCCCTGCGGGAGACCTACGAGCAGTACTTC. Protein product: CASSISLRETYEQYF.

V and J are TRBV29-1 and TRBJ2-7, with 8 bases matching TRBD2. CDR1 is SQVTM and CDR2 is ANQGSEA in the germline V gene. The V and J ends lost 5 bases and 0 bases, in that order; junction bases with no gene match: 6. This CDR3 comprises 14 residues. The CDR3, as DNA: TGCAGCGTTCGTCTAGCGGGTCCCTCCTACGAGCAGTACTTC. This gives the protein CSVRLAGPSYEQYF.

CDR3 DNA sequence: TGCGCCAGCAGCTTGAGCGGGAGTTGGGCAGATACGCAGTATTTT. Amino acids: CASSLSGSWADTQYF. V is TRBV5-1 and J is TRBJ2-3, with 8 nucleotides matching TRBD2. There are 15 residues in the CDR3. In germline, CDR1 is SGHRS, CDR2 YFSETQ. Trimming removed 1 base from V and 4 bases from J; junction bases left unmatched: 5.